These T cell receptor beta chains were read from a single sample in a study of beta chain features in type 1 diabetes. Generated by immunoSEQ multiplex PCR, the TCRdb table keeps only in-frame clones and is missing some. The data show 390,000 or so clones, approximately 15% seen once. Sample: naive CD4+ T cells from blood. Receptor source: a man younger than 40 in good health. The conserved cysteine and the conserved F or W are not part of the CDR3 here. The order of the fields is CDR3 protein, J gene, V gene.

AWRPGPNTEAF	TRBJ1-1	TRBV30
ASRNTYTQY	TRBJ2-3	TRBV7-8
ASSPPRGTQY	TRBJ2-3	TRBV18
ASSVRQGQETQY	TRBJ2-5	TRBV9
ATSNPGRRGVATSGANVLT	TRBJ2-6	TRBV15
AWIVTASGNSPLH	TRBJ1-6	TRBV30
AWIARTLSGYT	TRBJ1-2	TRBV30
ASSEDGTRDTDTQY	TRBJ2-3	TRBV2
ASSFGGGLVDTQY	TRBJ2-3	TRBV7-9
ASSSIEQGPRSYGYT	TRBJ1-2	TRBV7-9
AISDGQQETQY	TRBJ2-5	TRBV6-1
ASSRGQTIFTGANVLT	TRBJ2-6	TRBV18
SVESGGYGGYT	TRBJ1-2	TRBV29-1
ASSWGALGTGNGYT	TRBJ1-2	TRBV6-5
ASSPGEGSEQY	TRBJ2-7	TRBV18
ASSINGRRETQY	TRBJ2-5	TRBV19
ASSQEKGGDQETQY	TRBJ2-5	TRBV4-3
ASTPQGRAYEQY	TRBJ2-7	TRBV4-1
ASSSQTGEDTQY	TRBJ2-3	TRBV5-1
ASRKIQGEKLF	TRBJ1-4	TRBV4-1
ASGPLSSGLTDTQY	TRBJ2-3	TRBV12-5
ASSLVILQGMAF	TRBJ1-1	TRBV11-2
SVLLAGVDNEQF	TRBJ2-1	TRBV29-1